This T cell receptor (beta chain) is from a study of blood T cell repertoires in COVID-19. Study summary: Specimens from acute and convalescent COVID-19 originated in the United States, Italy and Spain. In each case, the material was cDNA or gDNA derived from T cells, B-cell-depleted T cells, or PBMCs.

The germline gives CDR1 MNHEY, CDR2 SVGAGI. The CDR3 spans 14 residues. V was shortened by 7 bases and J by 5 bases, with 18 bases between the two germline ends. The assay was immunoSEQ multiplex PCR, and TCRdb's table has in-frame clones only and misses some. The repertoire includes roughly 260,000 clones, more than 70% of them detected once, and less than 3% sits in the top ten. In this sample, this clone turned up once. The source is a woman between 45 and 60 years old with acute or convalescent COVID-19. The chain links TRBV6-5 to TRBJ2-7, with D possibly matching TRBD1 (5 bases). Sequencing was carried out using peripheral blood. This CDR3 reads CASNMGRQWDEQYF. DNA for the CDR3: TGTGCCAGCAATATGGGGCGCCAATGGGACGAGCAGTACTTC.